The sequence of this T cell receptor beta chain was determined in a study of Graves' ophthalmopathy and Graves' hyperthyroidism. Study results and limitations: Ophthalmopathy progression was predicted by the model at just over 70% sensitivity and less than 75% specificity.

Aged 18 to 65, hyperthyroidism patients had been newly diagnosed, with under 2 months' duration. Exclusion covered patients with other autoimmune diseases or uncontrolled infections (as well as pregnancy or lactation). It was from about 10 ml of fresh peripheral blood that the PBMCs came. Trimming pared 1 base from V and 11 bases from J, leaving 15 bases between. The CDR3 contains 14 residues. Amplified material comprised TCR beta CDR3 regions derived from RNA transcripts. Second-round multiplex PCR came after first-round RT-PCR with HTBI primers. From the multiplex PCR reads, TCRdb called clonotypes with MiXCR, one entry per CDR3 protein. The data contain about 420,000 distinct CDR3 sequences, 20% to 25% of them singletons. Remarks on this clonotype: Its antigen is currently unknown.

Input material: peripheral blood. This TCR was recovered from a young woman with stable Graves' hyperthyroidism. This chain connects TRBV12-3 or TRBV12-4 to TRBJ1-5; D remains ambiguous. CDR3 bases: TGTGCCAGCAGTTTAGGGTGGTCCCAATCGGCCCAGCATTTT. Its protein product is CASSLGWSQSAQHF.